This entry features one TCR beta chain sequence. The target antigen is unknown. Profiled with immunoSEQ multiplex PCR; TCRdb holds only in-frame clones, not every one. The sample lists roughly 11,000 clones, around 90% occurring once. The entry originates in a study of T cell clonotyping in hematopoietic cell transplantation. The study, taken as a whole, reports: Graft donor and pretransplant recipient Inverse Simpson Index values predicted broader posttransplant TCR diversity. No sorting was done, leaving CD4 and CD8 contributions mixed.

The trim removed 5 bases at V and 2 bases at J, leaving 7 bases unmatched. Germline CDR1 SGHAT, CDR2 FQNNGV. The CDR3 covers 16 residues. The sequence came from a woman aged 50 to 60 in good health. Some clones in this sample may be carry-over from other donors' samples. Sample: peripheral blood mononuclear cells. The chain is built from TRBV11-2 and TRBJ2-5; 11 nucleotides agree with TRBD2. The CDR3 sequence is CASSPFTSGGQETQYF. The CDR3 bases are TGTGCCAGCAGCCCATTCACTAGCGGGGGACAAGAGACCCAGTACTTC.